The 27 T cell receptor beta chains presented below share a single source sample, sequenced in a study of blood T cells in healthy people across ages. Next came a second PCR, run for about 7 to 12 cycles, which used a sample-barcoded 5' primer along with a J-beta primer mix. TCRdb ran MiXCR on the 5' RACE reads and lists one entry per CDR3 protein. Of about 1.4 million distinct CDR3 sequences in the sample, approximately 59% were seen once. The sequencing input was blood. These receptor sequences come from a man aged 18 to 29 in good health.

For the CDR3, the DNA is TGTGCCAGCAGCTCCCGGGACAGTCTGAAGCAGTACTTC. Encoded protein: CASSSRDSLKQYF. V is TRBV7-9 and J is TRBJ2-7, with 7 bases identical to TRBD1. CDR1 and CDR2 (germline): SEHNR, FQNEAQ (reference sequence). V lost 4 bases, J lost 8 bases, and 8 bases stayed unmatched. The CDR3 totals 13 residues. Full variable domain (missing parts from reference TRBV7-9 and TRBJ2-7): DTGVSQNPRHKITKRGQNVTFRCDPISEHNRLYWYRQTLGQGPEFLTYFQNEAQLEKSRLLSDRFSAERPKGSFSTLEIQRTEQGDSAMYLCASSSRDSLKQYFGPGTRLTVT.

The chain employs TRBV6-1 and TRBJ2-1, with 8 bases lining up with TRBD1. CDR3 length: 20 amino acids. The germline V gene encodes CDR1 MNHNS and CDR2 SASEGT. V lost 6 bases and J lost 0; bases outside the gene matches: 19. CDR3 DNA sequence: TGTGCCAGCAGCCTGCCCTCGGACAGGGTTGTGTATGGCTCCTACAATGAGCAGTTCTTC. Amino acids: CASSLPSDRVVYGSYNEQFF.

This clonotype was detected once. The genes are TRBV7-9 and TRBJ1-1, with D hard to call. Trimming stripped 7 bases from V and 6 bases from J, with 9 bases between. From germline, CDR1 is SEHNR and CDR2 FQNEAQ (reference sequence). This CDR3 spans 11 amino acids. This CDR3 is CASTLGSEAFF. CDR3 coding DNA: TGTGCCAGCACCCTGGGGTCTGAAGCTTTCTTT. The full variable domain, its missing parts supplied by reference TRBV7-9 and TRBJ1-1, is DTGVSQNPRHKITKRGQNVTFRCDPISEHNRLYWYRQTLGQGPEFLTYFQNEAQLEKSRLLSDRFSAERPKGSFSTLEIQRTEQGDSAMYLCASTLGSEAFFGQGTRLTVV.

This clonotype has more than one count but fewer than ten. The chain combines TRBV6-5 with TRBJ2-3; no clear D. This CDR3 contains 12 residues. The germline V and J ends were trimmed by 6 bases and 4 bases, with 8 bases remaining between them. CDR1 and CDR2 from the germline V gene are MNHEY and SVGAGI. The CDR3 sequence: CASRHISDTQYF. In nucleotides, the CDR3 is TGTGCCAGCAGGCACATTTCAGATACGCAGTATTTT.

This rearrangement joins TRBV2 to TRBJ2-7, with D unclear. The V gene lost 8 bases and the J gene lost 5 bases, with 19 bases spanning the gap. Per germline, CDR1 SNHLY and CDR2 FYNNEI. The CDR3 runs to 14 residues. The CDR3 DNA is TGTGCCAGCCACCTCACGGACGCCATCGACGAGCAGTACTTC. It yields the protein CASHLTDAIDEQYF. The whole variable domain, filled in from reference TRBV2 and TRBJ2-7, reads EPEVTQTPSHQVTQMGQEVILRCVPISNHLYFYWYRQILGQKVEFLVSFYNNEISEKSEIFDDQFSVERPDGSNFTLKIRSTKLEDSAMYFCASHLTDAIDEQYFGPGTRLTVT.

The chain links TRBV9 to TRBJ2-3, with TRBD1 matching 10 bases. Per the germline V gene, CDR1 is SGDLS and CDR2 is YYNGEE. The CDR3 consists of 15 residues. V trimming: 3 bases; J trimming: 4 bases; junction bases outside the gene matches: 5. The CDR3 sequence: CASSGEGTGADTQYF. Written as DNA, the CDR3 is TGTGCCAGCAGCGGAGAAGGGACAGGGGCAGATACGCAGTATTTT.

The CDR3 DNA reads TGTGCCAGCAGCTTCGCCTCCCCAAGGATGGGTACTTACGAGCAGTACTTC. Protein product: CASSFASPRMGTYEQYF. The chain employs TRBV7-2 and TRBJ2-5, with D unclear. The J call could be wrong; TRBJ2-7 is a better fit for the DNA end. CDR3 size: 17 residues. CDR1 and CDR2 from the germline V gene are SGHTA and FQGNSA.

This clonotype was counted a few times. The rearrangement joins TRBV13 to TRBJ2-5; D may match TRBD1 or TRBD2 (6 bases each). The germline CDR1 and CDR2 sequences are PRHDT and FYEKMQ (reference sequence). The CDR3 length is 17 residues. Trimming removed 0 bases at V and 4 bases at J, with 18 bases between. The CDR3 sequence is CASSLGRGGPSGETQYF. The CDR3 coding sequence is TGTGCCAGCAGCTTAGGCAGGGGAGGACCTTCAGGAGAGACCCAGTACTTC.

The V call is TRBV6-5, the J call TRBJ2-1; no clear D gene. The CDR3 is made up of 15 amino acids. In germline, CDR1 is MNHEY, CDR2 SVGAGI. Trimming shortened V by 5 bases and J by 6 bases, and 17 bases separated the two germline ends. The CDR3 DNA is TGTGCCAGCAGTACACGCAAATTTCATGCCAATGAGCAGTTCTTC. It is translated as CASSTRKFHANEQFF.

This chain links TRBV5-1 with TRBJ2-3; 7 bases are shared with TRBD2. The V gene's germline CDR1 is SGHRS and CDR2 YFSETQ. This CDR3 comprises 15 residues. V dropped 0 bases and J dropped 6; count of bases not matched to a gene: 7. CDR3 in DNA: TGCGCCAGCAGCTTGGTTGGGGGGGAGAGGGATACGCAGTATTTT. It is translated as CASSLVGGERDTQYF.

The CDR3 bases are TGCAGTGCTCCGGGGGACAGTTATCAGCCCCAGCATTTT. Residues: CSAPGDSYQPQHF. V is TRBV20-1 and J is TRBJ1-5, with 7 bases fitting TRBD1. The V gene's germline CDR1 is DFQATT and CDR2 SNEGSKA (reference sequence). The CDR3 consists of 13 residues. The V segment lost 5 bases and the J segment 5 bases; nucleotides outside the gene matches: 6.

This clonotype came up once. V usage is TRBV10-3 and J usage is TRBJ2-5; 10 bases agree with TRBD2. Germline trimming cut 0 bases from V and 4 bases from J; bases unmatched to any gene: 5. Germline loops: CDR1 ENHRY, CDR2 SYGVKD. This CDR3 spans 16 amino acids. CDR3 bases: TGTGCCATCAGTGAGTCCCCAGCGGGAGGGCTAGAGACCCAGTACTTC. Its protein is CAISESPAGGLETQYF.

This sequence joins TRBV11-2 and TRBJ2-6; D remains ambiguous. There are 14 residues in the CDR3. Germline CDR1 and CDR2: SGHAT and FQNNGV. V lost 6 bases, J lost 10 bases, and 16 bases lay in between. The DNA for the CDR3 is TGTGCCAGCAGTGTTGTGCCAGCCTCGAACGTCCTGACTTTC. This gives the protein CASSVVPASNVLTF.

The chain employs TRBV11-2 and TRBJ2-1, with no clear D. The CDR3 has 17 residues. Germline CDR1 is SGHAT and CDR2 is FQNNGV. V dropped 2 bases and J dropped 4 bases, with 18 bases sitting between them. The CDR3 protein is CASSLWSIRNPYNEQFF. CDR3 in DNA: TGTGCCAGCAGCTTATGGTCGATCCGGAACCCTTACAATGAGCAGTTCTTC.

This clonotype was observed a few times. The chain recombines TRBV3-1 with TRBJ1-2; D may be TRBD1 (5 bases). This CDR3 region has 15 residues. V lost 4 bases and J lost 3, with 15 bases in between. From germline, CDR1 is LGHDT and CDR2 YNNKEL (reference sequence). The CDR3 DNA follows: TGTGCCAGCAGCCCCGGGGCGAACAGTGACTATGGCTACACCTTC. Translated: CASSPGANSDYGYTF.

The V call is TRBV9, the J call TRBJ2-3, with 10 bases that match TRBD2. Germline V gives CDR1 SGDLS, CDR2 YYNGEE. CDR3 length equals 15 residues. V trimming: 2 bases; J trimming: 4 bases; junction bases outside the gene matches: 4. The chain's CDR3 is CASSVASGGADTQYF. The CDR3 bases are TGTGCCAGCAGCGTGGCTAGCGGGGGCGCAGATACGCAGTATTTT.

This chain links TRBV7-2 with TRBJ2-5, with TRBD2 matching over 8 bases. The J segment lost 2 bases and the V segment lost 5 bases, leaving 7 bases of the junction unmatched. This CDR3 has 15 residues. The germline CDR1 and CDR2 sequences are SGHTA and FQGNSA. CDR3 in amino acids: CASSPQSSGQETQYF. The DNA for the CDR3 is TGTGCCAGCAGCCCGCAATCTAGCGGGCAAGAGACCCAGTACTTC.

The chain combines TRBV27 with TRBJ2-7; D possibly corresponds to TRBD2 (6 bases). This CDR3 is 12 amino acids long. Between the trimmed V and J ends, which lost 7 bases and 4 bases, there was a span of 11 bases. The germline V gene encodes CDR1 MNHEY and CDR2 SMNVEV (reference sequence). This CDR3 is CASTGGDYEQYV. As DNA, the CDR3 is TGTGCCAGCACGGGCGGGGATTACGAGCAGTACGTC.

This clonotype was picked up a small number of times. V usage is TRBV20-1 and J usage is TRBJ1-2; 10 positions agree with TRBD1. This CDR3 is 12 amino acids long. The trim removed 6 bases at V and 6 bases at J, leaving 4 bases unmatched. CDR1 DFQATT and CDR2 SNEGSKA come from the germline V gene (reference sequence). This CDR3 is CSAPDRGNGYTF. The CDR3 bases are TGCAGTGCCCCGGACAGGGGGAATGGCTACACCTTC.

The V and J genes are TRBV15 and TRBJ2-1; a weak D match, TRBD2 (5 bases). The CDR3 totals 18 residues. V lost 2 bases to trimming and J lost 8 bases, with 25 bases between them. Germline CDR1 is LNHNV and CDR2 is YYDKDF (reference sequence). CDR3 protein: CATSRTYWEWVSSDEQFF. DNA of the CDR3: TGTGCCACCAGCAGAACCTACTGGGAGTGGGTCTCCTCGGATGAGCAGTTCTTC.

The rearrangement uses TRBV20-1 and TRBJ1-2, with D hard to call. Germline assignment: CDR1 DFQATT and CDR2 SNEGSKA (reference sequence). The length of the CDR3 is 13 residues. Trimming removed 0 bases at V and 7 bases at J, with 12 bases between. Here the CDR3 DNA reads TGCAGTGCTAGAGAATCTCAGGTCTCTGGCTACACCTTC. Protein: CSARESQVSGYTF.

In DNA form, the CDR3 reads TGTGCCAGCAGTGAATCGGCAGCAGCTAACTATGGCTACACCTTC. Translated: CASSESAAANYGYTF. This sequence joins TRBV6-1 and TRBJ1-2, with D unresolved. Germline values: CDR1 MNHNS, CDR2 SASEGT. The CDR3 loop spans 15 amino acids. The ends were cut back, 2 bases at V and 0 bases at J, with 10 bases in the middle.

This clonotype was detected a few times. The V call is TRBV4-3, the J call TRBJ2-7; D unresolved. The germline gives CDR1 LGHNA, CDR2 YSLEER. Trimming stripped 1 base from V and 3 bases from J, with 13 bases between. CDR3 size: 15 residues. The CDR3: CASSQVVHPDYEQYF. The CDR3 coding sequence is TGCGCCAGCAGCCAAGTGGTACACCCAGACTACGAGCAGTACTTC.

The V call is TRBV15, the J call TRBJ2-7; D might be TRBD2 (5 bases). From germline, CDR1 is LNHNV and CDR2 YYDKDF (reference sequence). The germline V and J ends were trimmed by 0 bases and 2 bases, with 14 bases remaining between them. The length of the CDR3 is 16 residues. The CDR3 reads CATSRDLGAPAYEQYF. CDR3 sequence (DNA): TGTGCCACCAGCAGAGATTTGGGAGCTCCCGCCTACGAGCAGTACTTC.

The CDR3 nucleotides are TGCAGCGGACAGGGTGGTGTCAATCAGCCCCAGCATTTT. Amino acids: CSGQGGVNQPQHF. The chain uses TRBV20-1 and TRBJ1-5, with 8 bases lining up with TRBD1. CDR1 is DFQATT and CDR2 is SNEGSKA in the germline V gene (reference sequence). There are 13 residues in the CDR3.

The CDR3 region is CASSRMGLNYGYTF. CDR3 nucleotide sequence: TGTGCCAGCAGCCGGATGGGCTTAAACTATGGCTACACCTTC. The chain has TRBV6-5 and TRBJ1-2; D is unresolved. Germline lookup yields CDR1 MNHEY and CDR2 SVGAGI. The CDR3 covers 14 residues. V was pared by 6 bases and J by 2 bases, with 13 bases between.

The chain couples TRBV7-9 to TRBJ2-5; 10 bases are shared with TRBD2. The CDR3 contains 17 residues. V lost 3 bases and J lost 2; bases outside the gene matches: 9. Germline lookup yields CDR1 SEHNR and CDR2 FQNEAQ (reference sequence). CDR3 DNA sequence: TGTGCCAGCAGCTTTTTCCCCTTAGCGGGGGGACAAGAGACCCAGTACTTC. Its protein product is CASSFFPLAGGQETQYF.